The subject of this entry is one TCR beta chain. Its antigen is not identified. This sample is drawn from a study of cytomegalovirus exposure and HLA in healthy donors. The PCR ran on 60 Vbeta and 13 Jbeta primers. The protocol was immunoSEQ multiplex PCR, while the TCRdb copy is restricted to in-frame clones and leaves out a portion. The sample holds more than 95,000 clones, over 65% seen once. Whole-study findings and limits: As a later analysis revealed, the rate of TCR association differed by HLA locus, with DRB1 most and HLA-C fewest. When the data were analyzed later, several of the most significant clusters appeared to be linked to common viral pathogens. There were a few CMV-associated chains whose specificity for CMV antigens was confirmed in vitro.

V gave up 0 bases and J gave up 10 bases, with 12 bases separating them. CDR1 is MRHNA, CDR2 SNTAGT, per germline. The CDR3 covers 13 residues. The TCR originated in a man in his thirties or forties in good health and CMV-seronegative. The source material was PBMCs. The chain couples TRBV6-4 to TRBJ1-1; D unresolved. CDR3 in amino acids: CASSDSFGGRAFF. CDR3 in DNA: TGTGCCAGCAGTGACTCTTTCGGAGGTCGAGCTTTCTTT.